The text below deals with one T cell receptor (beta chain). Sequencing was performed with immunoSEQ multiplex PCR; in TCRdb, only in-frame clones are kept and a portion is missing. The sample has roughly 79,000 clones, 87% seen once. The data stem from a study of blood T cell repertoires in COVID-19. The wider study: Sites in the United States, Italy and Spain provided acute and convalescent COVID-19 samples.

V shed 5 bases, J shed 1 base, and the junction held 10 bases outside the gene matches. Germline V gene data show CDR1 as SGHTA and CDR2 as FQGNSA. This CDR3 region has 16 residues. The genes are TRBV7-2 and TRBJ1-1, with 7 bases aligning to TRBD1. Sequencing input: peripheral blood. This receptor was taken from a woman aged 45 to 65 with acute or convalescent COVID-19. The CDR3 region is CASSDKPGQRNTEAFF. The CDR3 DNA is TGTGCCAGCAGCGATAAACCGGGACAGAGGAACACTGAAGCTTTCTTT.